This paragraph covers one T cell receptor (beta chain) sequence. No antigen is known for it. These data come from a study of cytomegalovirus exposure and HLA in healthy donors. Study overall: Early on, a data release was issued that held tens of millions of unique TCRs from HLA-typed donors. General observations from the study: Later analysis identified several of the most significant clusters that appeared linked to common viral pathogens. In a later analysis, an Asian-associated ancestry cluster reportedly showed fewer N-insertions than the roughly 730-donor mean. Data from an earlier analysis indicated that most TCR beta V segments were productive either about 87% or about 30% of the time.

Use of 60 Vbeta and 13 Jbeta primers characterized the PCR. The protocol was immunoSEQ multiplex PCR, while the TCRdb copy is restricted to in-frame clones and leaves out a portion. Among around 160,000 clones listed, roughly 80% were seen once. The sequenced material came from PBMCs. This clonotype was sampled from a male donor in good health and CMV-seronegative.

For the CDR3, the DNA is TGTGCCAGCAGTCCTCCGGGACTGGGAACGGTGACCCAGTACTTC. Its translation: CASSPPGLGTVTQYF. The chain recombines TRBV6-5 with TRBJ2-5; the D gene is possibly TRBD2 (6 bases). Germline-derived CDR1 and CDR2 are MNHEY and SVGAGI. The CDR3 runs 15 residues. The V gene lost 5 bases and the J gene lost 7 bases, with 20 bases spanning the gap.